Presented here are 23 T cell receptor beta chains from one specimen sequenced in a study of blood T cells in healthy people across ages (dated by TCRdb to the mid-2010s). Library creation used 5' RACE. For sequencing, an Illumina HiSeq 2500 was employed. A second roughly 6 to 11 cycle PCR used a sample-barcoded 5' primer and a J-beta primer mix. TCRdb reprocessed the public reads (quality trimming at Q25 with fastp, clone calling with MiXCR) and kept in-frame beta chains. Each CDR3 protein appears once, grouped with its most common genes and DNA. This sample has approximately 780,000 distinct CDR3 sequences in its table, and about 26% of those were observed once. Approximately 2.9% of the sample belongs to the ten largest clones. Separately, the same data were catalogued under a study of T cells of mothers and their children.

Material for sequencing was blood. The receptors were gathered from a boy aged 5 to 17 in good health.

The sample holds a few counts of this clonotype. The chain uses TRBV20-1 and TRBJ2-2; unclear D gene. Germline V CDR1 and CDR2: DFQATT, SNEGSKA (reference sequence). The CDR3 is made up of 12 amino acids. Trimming left V 3 bases short and J 6 bases short, with 8 bases between. The CDR3 DNA sequence: TGCAGTGCTAGGGACCTCTCCGGGGAGCTGTTTTTT. It yields the protein CSARDLSGELFF.

Only a few counts were recorded for this clonotype. The chain has TRBV20-1 and TRBJ1-1, with 8 bases matching TRBD1. The ends lost 6 bases at V and 0 bases at J; junction bases unmatched: 12. Germline CDR1 DFQATT, CDR2 SNEGSKA (reference sequence). The CDR3 is 16 amino acids. The CDR3 region has the DNA TGCAGTGCCCAAGCCCACAGGGGGGGGATGAACACTGAAGCTTTCTTT. As protein: CSAQAHRGGMNTEAFF.

V and J are TRBV25-1 and TRBJ2-6; 7 bases line up with TRBD1. V gave up 4 bases and J gave up 0 bases; unmatched junction bases: 6. The V gene's germline CDR1 is MGHDK and CDR2 SYGVNS. The CDR3 consists of 17 residues. In nucleotides, the CDR3 is TGTGCCAGCAGTGGGTGGGACAGTCGCTCTGGGGCCAACGTCCTGACTTTC. Its translation is CASSGWDSRSGANVLTF.

This clonotype was observed many times. This chain links TRBV7-6 with TRBJ2-7; TRBD2 matches 11 bases. Germline V gene sequence: CDR1 SGHVS, CDR2 FNYEAQ. There are 15 residues in the CDR3. With 1 base clipped from V and 4 bases from J, the junction kept 3 bases outside the gene matches. The CDR3, as DNA: TGTGCCAGCAGCTTAGTAGCGGGGGGGACTTACGAGCAGTACTTC. This encodes CASSLVAGGTYEQYF.

The chain links TRBV15 to TRBJ2-3; no clear D. V lost 0 bases and J 2 bases, leaving 6 bases between the germline ends. The CDR3 extends over 14 amino acids. Germline loops: CDR1 LNHNV, CDR2 YYDKDF (reference sequence). The CDR3 DNA is TGTGCCACCAGCAGAGATCTTTCCACAGATACGCAGTATTTT. It specifies CATSRDLSTDTQYF. The variable domain in full, with the rest retrieved from reference TRBV15 and TRBJ2-3, is DAMVIQNPRYQVTQFGKPVTLSCSQTLNHNVMYWYQQKSSQAPKLLFHYYDKDFNNEADTPDNFQSRRPNTSFCFLDIRSPGLGDTAMYLCATSRDLSTDTQYFGPGTRLTVL.

A few counts support this clonotype. V is TRBV19 and J is TRBJ1-3; the D gene is possibly TRBD1 (5 bases). V lost 1 base, J lost 2 bases, and 9 bases lay in between. This CDR3 region has 15 residues. The germline CDR1 and CDR2 sequences are LNHDA and SQIVND (reference sequence). The CDR3 DNA reads as TGTGCCAGTAGTATAGTAAGCAGGGCTGGAAACACCATATATTTT. It codes for CASSIVSRAGNTIYF.

There are a few counts of this clonotype. V and J are TRBV2 and TRBJ2-3, with D unresolved. The DNA matches TRBJ1-5 better at its end, which makes the J call doubtful. CDR3 length equals 16 residues. Germline V gene sequence: CDR1 SNHLY, CDR2 FYNNEI. CDR3 region: CASSAAIARNTDTQHF. The DNA for the CDR3 is TGTGCCAGCAGTGCCGCGATAGCCCGGAACACAGATACGCAGCATTTT.

In this sample, this clonotype turned up a few times. The chain couples TRBV27 to TRBJ2-7; tentative D call: TRBD2 (6 bases). Germline-derived CDR1 and CDR2 are MNHEY and SMNVEV (reference sequence). The CDR3 length is 14 residues. The V end lost 5 bases, the J end lost 5 bases, and 16 bases lay between the germline ends. The CDR3 nucleotides read TGTGCCAGCAGTCCCCTGGGGGGTATCCACGAGCAGTACTTC. Its translation is CASSPLGGIHEQYF.

This clonotype was picked up a small number of times. J is TRBJ1-2 and V is TRBV28, with D tentatively TRBD1 (6 bases). CDR3 length equals 12 residues. Germline V gives CDR1 MDHEN, CDR2 SYDVKM. The V and J ends lost 10 bases and 7 bases respectively, with 16 bases between them. In nucleotides, the CDR3 is TGTGCCACTCGGGGGCCCTATCGTGGCTACACCTTC. Its translation is CATRGPYRGYTF.

This clonotype was seen only a few times. The rearrangement uses TRBV4-1 and TRBJ1-1; D gene uncertain. V was clipped by 0 bases and J by 5 bases, with 10 bases between them. CDR1 and CDR2 (germline): MGHRA, YSYEKL. The CDR3 sequence is 14 residues long. Here the CDR3 reads CASSQDALRTEAFF. DNA of the CDR3: TGCGCCAGCAGCCAAGATGCGTTACGGACTGAAGCTTTCTTT.

The chain links TRBV7-9 to TRBJ2-7; D may be TRBD2 (5 bases). The V gene's germline CDR1 is SEHNR and CDR2 FQNEAQ (reference sequence). V was clipped by 4 bases and J by 5 bases, with 15 bases between them. This CDR3 contains 14 residues. The CDR3 region has the DNA TGTGCCAGCAGCTGGACGGCGAGGGTGGACGAGCAGTACTTC. It encodes CASSWTARVDEQYF.

With regard to this clonotype: The conserved final phenylalanine or tryptophan is absent from the CDR3, which likely points to a read error. CDR3 in amino acids: CAGSRGLAGNEQFL. The CDR3 DNA reads as TGCGCCGGCAGCAGGGGACTCGCGGGTAATGAGCAGTTCCTC. The chain is built from TRBV4-3 and TRBJ2-5; D may match TRBD1 or TRBD2 (6 bases each). The J call may be faulty, since TRBJ2-1 better matches the DNA end. The CDR3 is 14 amino acids. CDR1 LGHNA and CDR2 YSLEER come from the germline V gene.

The chain employs TRBV20-1 and TRBJ2-5; maybe TRBD2 (5 bases). TRBJ2-1 matches the DNA end more closely, so the J call is doubtful. CDR3 length: 11 amino acids. Germline values: CDR1 DFQATT, CDR2 SNEGSKA (reference sequence). CDR3 sequence (DNA): TGCAGTGCCCCTACAGAGGGTGAGCAGTTCTTC. It is translated as CSAPTEGEQFF.

The rearrangement uses TRBV4-1 and TRBJ2-7; possibly TRBD1 or TRBD2 for D (5 bases each). The CDR3 has 16 amino acids. Trimming cost V 3 bases and J 0 bases, with 15 bases left between them. The V gene's germline CDR1 is MGHRA and CDR2 YSYEKL. The CDR3 nucleotides read TGCGCCAGCAGCCAGACCGGGACGAGAGGCTCCTACGAGCAGTACTTC. Translation gives CASSQTGTRGSYEQYF.

This clonotype was observed a few times. The chain is built from TRBV7-9 and TRBJ2-5; D remains ambiguous. The CDR3 covers 14 residues. Trimming stripped 10 bases from V and 2 bases from J, with 17 bases between. CDR1 is SEHNR and CDR2 is FQNEAQ in the germline V gene (reference sequence). The chain's CDR3 is CATSRPGPQETQYF. The CDR3 DNA follows: TGTGCCACCTCCCGGCCGGGTCCTCAAGAGACCCAGTACTTC.

This clonotype was detected only a few times. The rearrangement links TRBV12-3 or TRBV12-4 to TRBJ2-7; either TRBD1 or TRBD2 may supply D (6 bases each). The CDR3 is 15 amino acids. With 3 bases removed from V and 6 bases from J, the gap between germline ends came to 18 bases. For the CDR3, the DNA is TGTGCCAGCAGTTTTCCCTCGGGGGCAGGGTTCGAGCAGTACTTC. It is translated as CASSFPSGAGFEQYF.

The chain is built from TRBV19 and TRBJ2-5; TRBD1 might be the D (7 bases). Germline CDR1 LNHDA, CDR2 SQIVND (reference sequence). The germline V and J ends were trimmed by 7 bases and 5 bases, with 14 bases remaining between them. The CDR3 spans 13 residues. The CDR3 region is CASTSQGRETQYF. DNA of the CDR3: TGTGCCAGTACCTCACAGGGGAGGGAGACCCAGTACTTC. The full variable domain, with the rest looked up from reference TRBV19 and TRBJ2-5, is DGGITQSPKYLFRKEGQNVTLSCEQNLNHDAMYWYRQDPGQGLRLIYYSQIVNDFQKGDIAEGYSVSREKKESFPLTVTSAQKNPTAFYLCASTSQGRETQYFGPGTRLLVL.

The rearrangement uses TRBV6-5 and TRBJ2-2; D is perhaps TRBD2 (7 bases). The length of the CDR3 is 16 residues. V lost 1 base and J lost 6, with 15 bases in between. CDR1 and CDR2 from the germline V gene are MNHEY and SVGAGI. CDR3: CASSYWGGALSGELFF. The CDR3 coding sequence is TGTGCCAGCAGTTACTGGGGGGGGGCCTTGTCCGGGGAGCTGTTTTTT.

In this sample, this clonotype turned up a few times. The chain links TRBV18 to TRBJ1-5; no clear D. CDR3 length: 15 amino acids. V was trimmed by 6 bases and J by 2 bases, leaving 14 bases between them. Germline V gene lookup returns CDR1 KGHSH and CDR2 LQKENI. CDR3 protein: CASSRNPGGNQPQHF. In DNA, the CDR3 is TGTGCCAGCTCCCGTAACCCCGGCGGCAATCAGCCCCAGCATTTT.

This clonotype was seen at least ten times. V and J are TRBV5-1 and TRBJ2-5, with D uncertain. The V gene lost 5 bases and the J gene lost 5 bases, with 7 bases spanning the gap. The length of the CDR3 is 11 residues. Germline V gives CDR1 SGHRS, CDR2 YFSETQ. The CDR3 sequence: CASRGRETQYF. CDR3 sequence (DNA): TGCGCCAGCAGAGGCCGGGAGACCCAGTACTTC.

The chain employs TRBV6-1 and TRBJ2-2; no clear D gene. V gave up 5 bases and J gave up 1 base, with 8 bases separating them. Germline CDR1 MNHNS, CDR2 SASEGT. The CDR3 loop spans 14 amino acids. The CDR3 bases are TGTGCCAGCAGTATGTTAAGGAACACCGGGGAGCTGTTTTTT. The encoded protein is CASSMLRNTGELFF.

The chain has TRBV15 and TRBJ2-3, with a weak D call TRBD1 (5 bases). Germline CDR1 is LNHNV and CDR2 is YYDKDF (reference sequence). This CDR3 region has 13 residues. The ends were cut back, 4 bases at V and 6 bases at J, with 11 bases in the middle. CDR3 DNA: TGTGCCACCAGCACAGCACAGGCGGATACGCAGTATTTT. This gives the protein CATSTAQADTQYF.

The chain uses TRBV9 and TRBJ1-4, with a possible D match to TRBD1 (5 bases). This CDR3 is built from 14 residues. With 4 bases removed from V and 7 bases from J, the gap between germline ends came to 14 bases. Germline V gives CDR1 SGDLS, CDR2 YYNGEE. The CDR3 sequence is CASSPPGRPEKLFF. For the CDR3, the DNA is TGTGCCAGCAGCCCCCCGGGACGGCCTGAAAAACTGTTTTTT.